This is a list of T cell receptor beta chains from one sample in a study of CD8+ T cells in alopecia areata. This table comes from immunoSEQ multiplex PCR, and its TCRdb copy is limited to in-frame clones, with some not included. The sample has about 110,000 clones; roughly 59% are singletons. The specimen was CD8+ T cells sorted from blood. The receptors come from a human donor in good health. Both conserved end residues are part of each CDR3. Fields, in order: D gene, clone size, J gene, V gene, CDR3 length, CDR3 protein, CDR3 DNA. D genes are given only for firm matches. A clone size is listed for some rows: how often the clone was seen (once, few, many), or a class if it is expanded.

d_call: .
clone_size: .
j_call: TRBJ2-7
v_call: TRBV2
cdr3_length: 13
cdr3_aa: CASQATRPYEQYF
cdr3_nt: TGTGCCAGCCAGGCGACTCGACCCTACGAGCAGTACTTC

d_call: TRBD1
clone_size: .
j_call: TRBJ1-4
v_call: TRBV9
cdr3_length: 14
cdr3_aa: CASSVGTGDEKLFF
cdr3_nt: TGTGCCAGCAGCGTTGGGACAGGGGATGAAAAACTGTTTTTT

d_call: .
clone_size: .
j_call: TRBJ1-5
v_call: TRBV30
cdr3_length: 15
cdr3_aa: CAWSPLLGGNQPQHF
cdr3_nt: TGTGCCTGGAGTCCACTTTTGGGGGGCAATCAGCCCCAGCATTTT

d_call: .
clone_size: .
j_call: TRBJ1-5
v_call: TRBV19
cdr3_length: 14
cdr3_aa: CASSMGPGNQPQHF
cdr3_nt: TGTGCCAGTAGTATGGGGCCCGGCAATCAGCCCCAGCATTTT

d_call: .
clone_size: .
j_call: TRBJ1-2
v_call: TRBV11-1
cdr3_length: 13
cdr3_aa: CASSFEVHYGYTF
cdr3_nt: TGTGCCAGCAGCTTCGAGGTTCACTATGGCTACACCTTC

d_call: .
clone_size: .
j_call: TRBJ2-7
v_call: TRBV27
cdr3_length: 16
cdr3_aa: CASSLSFGDRAYEQYF
cdr3_nt: TGTGCCAGCAGTTTATCGTTCGGGGACCGAGCATACGAGCAGTACTTC

d_call: .
clone_size: .
j_call: TRBJ2-3
v_call: TRBV5-6
cdr3_length: 12
cdr3_aa: CASSPRTDTQYF
cdr3_nt: TGTGCCAGCAGCCCGCGCACAGATACGCAGTATTTT

d_call: .
clone_size: .
j_call: TRBJ2-5
v_call: TRBV7-4
cdr3_length: 17
cdr3_aa: CASSLVMGAPNQETQYF
cdr3_nt: TGTGCCAGCAGCTTAGTGATGGGGGCCCCCAACCAAGAGACCCAGTACTTC

d_call: TRBD2
clone_size: once
j_call: TRBJ2-3
v_call: TRBV30
cdr3_length: 18
cdr3_aa: CAWSGLRLAGGRTDTQYF
cdr3_nt: TGTGCCTGGAGTGGTTTGAGGCTAGCGGGGGGTCGCACAGATACGCAGTATTTT

d_call: .
clone_size: once
j_call: TRBJ1-5
v_call: TRBV13
cdr3_length: 18
cdr3_aa: CASSLVLGTPGGNQPQHF
cdr3_nt: TGTGCCAGCAGCTTAGTTCTCGGGACCCCAGGGGGCAATCAGCCCCAGCATTTT

d_call: .
clone_size: .
j_call: TRBJ2-7
v_call: TRBV5-1
cdr3_length: 14
cdr3_aa: CASSSEQSYYEQYF
cdr3_nt: TGCGCCAGCAGCTCTGAACAGAGTTACTACGAGCAGTACTTC

d_call: .
clone_size: few
j_call: TRBJ2-7
v_call: TRBV13
cdr3_length: 14
cdr3_aa: CASSLGGEPYEQYF
cdr3_nt: TGTGCCAGCAGCTTAGGCGGGGAACCCTACGAGCAGTACTTC

d_call: TRBD2
clone_size: .
j_call: TRBJ2-1
v_call: TRBV4-1
cdr3_length: 16
cdr3_aa: CASSQAGLAGVNEQFF
cdr3_nt: TGCGCCAGCAGCCAAGCGGGACTAGCGGGCGTCAATGAGCAGTTCTTC

d_call: .
clone_size: .
j_call: TRBJ1-5
v_call: TRBV19
cdr3_length: 14
cdr3_aa: CASSPRHGNQPQHF
cdr3_nt: TGTGCCAGTAGTCCCAGACACGGGAATCAGCCCCAGCATTTT

d_call: TRBD1
clone_size: .
j_call: TRBJ2-7
v_call: TRBV13
cdr3_length: 14
cdr3_aa: CASSSGQGIHEQYF
cdr3_nt: TGTGCCAGCAGCTCGGGACAGGGCATCCACGAGCAGTACTTC

d_call: .
clone_size: few
j_call: TRBJ1-5
v_call: TRBV19
cdr3_length: 14
cdr3_aa: CASNREGSNQPQHF
cdr3_nt: TGTGCATCGAATCGGGAGGGTAGCAATCAGCCCCAGCATTTT

d_call: .
clone_size: few
j_call: TRBJ2-7
v_call: TRBV4-1
cdr3_length: 16
cdr3_aa: CASSFQTGLQSHEQYF
cdr3_nt: TGCGCCAGCAGCTTCCAGACAGGCCTCCAGTCCCACGAGCAGTACTTC

d_call: .
clone_size: once
j_call: TRBJ2-7
v_call: TRBV10-3
cdr3_length: 16
cdr3_aa: CAISQSRQGLMSEQYF
cdr3_nt: TGTGCCATCAGTCAATCCCGACAGGGACTGATGAGCGAGCAGTACTTC

d_call: .
clone_size: .
j_call: TRBJ1-1
v_call: TRBV19
cdr3_length: 13
cdr3_aa: CASYTFGNTEAFF
cdr3_nt: TGTGCCAGTTATACTTTCGGGAACACTGAAGCTTTCTTT

d_call: .
clone_size: .
j_call: TRBJ1-1
v_call: TRBV13
cdr3_length: 12
cdr3_aa: CASSLVTTEAFF
cdr3_nt: TGTGCCAGCAGCCTGGTCACCACTGAAGCTTTCTTT

d_call: .
clone_size: .
j_call: TRBJ1-5
v_call: TRBV7-9
cdr3_length: 13
cdr3_aa: CASSLQENQPQHF
cdr3_nt: TGTGCCAGCAGCCTCCAGGAAAATCAGCCCCAGCATTTT

d_call: TRBD1
clone_size: .
j_call: TRBJ1-1
v_call: TRBV28
cdr3_length: 17
cdr3_aa: CASSLFIGQGAGTEAFF
cdr3_nt: TGTGCCAGCAGTTTATTTATCGGACAGGGGGCGGGTACTGAAGCTTTCTTT

d_call: .
clone_size: few
j_call: TRBJ2-3
v_call: TRBV13
cdr3_length: 15
cdr3_aa: CASSPRDIPTDTQYF
cdr3_nt: TGTGCCAGCAGCCCTCGGGACATCCCCACAGATACGCAGTATTTT

d_call: .
clone_size: .
j_call: TRBJ2-7
v_call: TRBV10-3
cdr3_length: 12
cdr3_aa: CAIKTGTYEQYF
cdr3_nt: TGTGCCATCAAGACAGGCACCTACGAGCAGTACTTC

d_call: TRBD2
clone_size: .
j_call: TRBJ2-5
v_call: TRBV13
cdr3_length: 16
cdr3_aa: CASSFGTSGTQETQYF
cdr3_nt: TGTGCCAGCAGCTTCGGGACTAGCGGGACCCAAGAGACCCAGTACTTC

d_call: .
clone_size: .
j_call: TRBJ2-7
v_call: TRBV13
cdr3_length: 11
cdr3_aa: CASSLNYEQYF
cdr3_nt: TGTGCCAGCAGCTTAAACTACGAGCAGTACTTC

d_call: .
clone_size: .
j_call: TRBJ2-3
v_call: TRBV7-9
cdr3_length: 14
cdr3_aa: CASSLSTGTPPRYF
cdr3_nt: TGTGCCAGCAGCTTGTCTACCGGGACCCCCCCTAGGTATTTT

d_call: .
clone_size: few
j_call: TRBJ1-1
v_call: TRBV29-1
cdr3_length: 13
cdr3_aa: CSVVSGARTEAFF
cdr3_nt: TGCAGCGTTGTCTCGGGGGCTCGAACTGAAGCTTTCTTT